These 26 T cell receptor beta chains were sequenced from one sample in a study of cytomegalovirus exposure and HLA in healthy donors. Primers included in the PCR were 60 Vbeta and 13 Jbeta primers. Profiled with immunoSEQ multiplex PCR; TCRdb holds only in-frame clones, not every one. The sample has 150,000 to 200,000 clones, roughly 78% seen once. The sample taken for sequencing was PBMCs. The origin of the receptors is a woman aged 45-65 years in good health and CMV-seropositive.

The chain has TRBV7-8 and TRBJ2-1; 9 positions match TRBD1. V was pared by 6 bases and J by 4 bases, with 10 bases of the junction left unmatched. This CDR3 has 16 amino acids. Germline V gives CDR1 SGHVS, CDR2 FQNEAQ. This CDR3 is CASSPSPGTGYNEQFF. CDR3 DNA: TGTGCCAGCAGTCCCTCACCCGGGACAGGGTACAATGAGCAGTTCTTC.

DNA of the CDR3: TGTGCCAGCAGCTTGTCGGAGAGTCAGCCCCAGCATTTT. It codes for CASSLSESQPQHF. The rearrangement links TRBV5-6 to TRBJ1-5, with unresolved D. Germline V gene data show CDR1 as SGHDT and CDR2 as YYEEEE. The CDR3 is 13 amino acids. The V gene lost 1 base and the J gene lost 6 bases, with 8 bases spanning the gap.

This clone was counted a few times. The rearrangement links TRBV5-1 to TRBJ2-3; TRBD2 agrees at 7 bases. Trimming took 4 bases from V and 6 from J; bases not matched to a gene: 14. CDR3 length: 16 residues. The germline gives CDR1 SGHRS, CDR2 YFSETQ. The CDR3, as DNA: TGCGCCAGCAGCCTTAACCGTGGCGGGGGATTGGATACGCAGTATTTT. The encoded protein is CASSLNRGGGLDTQYF.

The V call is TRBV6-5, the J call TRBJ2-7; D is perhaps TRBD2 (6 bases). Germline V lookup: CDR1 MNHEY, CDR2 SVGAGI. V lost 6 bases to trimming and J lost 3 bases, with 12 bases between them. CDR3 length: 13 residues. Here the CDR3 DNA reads TGTGCCAGCAGCGTCCAGGGAGGCTACGAGCAGTACTTC. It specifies CASSVQGGYEQYF.

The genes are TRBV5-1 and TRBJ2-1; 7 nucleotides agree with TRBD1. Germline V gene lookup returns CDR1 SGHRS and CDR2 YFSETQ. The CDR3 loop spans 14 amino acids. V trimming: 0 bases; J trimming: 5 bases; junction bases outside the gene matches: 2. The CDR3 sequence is CASSLGGGHNEQFF. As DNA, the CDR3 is TGCGCCAGCAGCTTGGGAGGGGGCCACAATGAGCAGTTCTTC.

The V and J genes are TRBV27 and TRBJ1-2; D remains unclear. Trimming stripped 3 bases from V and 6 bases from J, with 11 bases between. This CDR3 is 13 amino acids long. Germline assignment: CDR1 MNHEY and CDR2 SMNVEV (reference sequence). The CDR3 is CASSLRVRDGYTF. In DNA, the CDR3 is TGTGCCAGCAGTTTGAGAGTCCGAGATGGCTACACCTTC.

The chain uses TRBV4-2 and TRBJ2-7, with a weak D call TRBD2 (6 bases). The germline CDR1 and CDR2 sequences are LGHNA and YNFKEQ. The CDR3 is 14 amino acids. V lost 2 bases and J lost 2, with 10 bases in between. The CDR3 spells CASSQSGGAYEQYF. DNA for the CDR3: TGTGCCAGCAGCCAATCTGGCGGGGCCTACGAGCAGTACTTC.

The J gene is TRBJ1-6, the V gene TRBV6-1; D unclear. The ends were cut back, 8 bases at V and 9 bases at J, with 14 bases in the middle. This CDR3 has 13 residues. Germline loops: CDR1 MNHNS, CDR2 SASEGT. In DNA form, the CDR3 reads TGTGCCAGCGGGCTTCCTCTGCTTTCACCCCTCCACTTT. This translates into CASGLPLLSPLHF.

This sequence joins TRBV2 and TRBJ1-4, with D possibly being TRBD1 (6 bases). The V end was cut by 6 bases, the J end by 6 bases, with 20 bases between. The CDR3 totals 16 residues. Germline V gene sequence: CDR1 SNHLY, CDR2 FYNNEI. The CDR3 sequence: CASRSRVGAWDEKLFF. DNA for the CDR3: TGTGCCAGCAGGTCAAGGGTGGGGGCCTGGGATGAAAAACTGTTTTTT.

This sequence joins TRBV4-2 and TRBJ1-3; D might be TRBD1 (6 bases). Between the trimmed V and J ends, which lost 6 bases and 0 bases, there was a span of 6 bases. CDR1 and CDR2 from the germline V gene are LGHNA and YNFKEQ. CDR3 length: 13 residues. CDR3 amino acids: CASRGASGNTIYF. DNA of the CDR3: TGTGCCAGCAGGGGGGCCTCTGGAAACACCATATATTTT.

The CDR3 DNA follows: TGTGCCAGCAGTAAGGGACAGGGGATAAATGAGCAGTTCTTC. This encodes CASSKGQGINEQFF. The genes are TRBV7-9 and TRBJ2-1, with 10 bases lining up with TRBD1. V lost 6 bases and J lost 7; bases outside the gene matches: 6. The CDR3 length is 14 residues. Germline values: CDR1 SEHNR, CDR2 FQNEAQ (reference sequence). Complete variable domain (other parts from reference TRBV7-9 and TRBJ2-1): DTGVSQNPRHKITKRGQNVTFRCDPISEHNRLYWYRQTLGQGPEFLTYFQNEAQLEKSRLLSDRFSAERPKGSFSTLEIQRTEQGDSAMYLCASSKGQGINEQFFGPGTRLTVL.

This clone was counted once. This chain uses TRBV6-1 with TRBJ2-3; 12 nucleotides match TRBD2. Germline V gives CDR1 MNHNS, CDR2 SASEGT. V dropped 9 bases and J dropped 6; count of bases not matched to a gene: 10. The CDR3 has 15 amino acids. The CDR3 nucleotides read TGTGCCAGTTCTACTAGCGGGGGGACCAGGGATACGCAGTATTTT. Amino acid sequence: CASSTSGGTRDTQYF.

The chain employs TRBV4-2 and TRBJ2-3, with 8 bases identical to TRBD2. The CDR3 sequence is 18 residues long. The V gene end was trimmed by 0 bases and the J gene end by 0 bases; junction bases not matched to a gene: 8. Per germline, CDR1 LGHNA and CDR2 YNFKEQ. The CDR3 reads CASSQEGWRGASTDTQYF. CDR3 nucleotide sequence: TGTGCCAGCAGCCAAGAGGGATGGCGGGGGGCTAGCACAGATACGCAGTATTTT.

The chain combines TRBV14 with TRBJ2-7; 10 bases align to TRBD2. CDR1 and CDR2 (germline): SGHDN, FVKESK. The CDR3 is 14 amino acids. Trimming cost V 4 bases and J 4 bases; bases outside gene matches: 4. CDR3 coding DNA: TGTGCCAGCAGCCCAGGACTAGCGGAGTACGAGCAGTACTTC. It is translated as CASSPGLAEYEQYF. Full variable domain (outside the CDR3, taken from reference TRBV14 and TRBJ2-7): EAGVTQFPSHSVIEKGQTVTLRCDPISGHDNLYWYRRVMGKEIKFLLHFVKESKQDESGMPNNRFLAERTGGTYSTLKVQPAELEDSGVYFCASSPGLAEYEQYFGPGTRLTVT.

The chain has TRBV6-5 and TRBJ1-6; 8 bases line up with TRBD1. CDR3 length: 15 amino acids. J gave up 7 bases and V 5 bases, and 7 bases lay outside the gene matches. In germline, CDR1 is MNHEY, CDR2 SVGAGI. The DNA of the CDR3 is TGTGCCAGCAGTGTACAGGGGGAGGGCAATTCACCCCTCCACTTT. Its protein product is CASSVQGEGNSPLHF.

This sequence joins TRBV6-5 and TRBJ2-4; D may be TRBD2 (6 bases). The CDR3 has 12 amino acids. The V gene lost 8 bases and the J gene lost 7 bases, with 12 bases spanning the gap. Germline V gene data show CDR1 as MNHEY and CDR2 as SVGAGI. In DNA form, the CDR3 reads TGTGCCAGCGGATACGGGGGTAACATTCAGTACTTC. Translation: CASGYGGNIQYF.

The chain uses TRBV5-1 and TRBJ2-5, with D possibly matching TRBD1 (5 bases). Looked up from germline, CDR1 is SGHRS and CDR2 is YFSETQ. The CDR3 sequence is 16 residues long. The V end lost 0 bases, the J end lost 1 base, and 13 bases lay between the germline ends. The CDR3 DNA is TGCGCCAGCAGCTTGGGTTCGACAGCACTCCAAGAGACCCAGTACTTC. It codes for CASSLGSTALQETQYF.

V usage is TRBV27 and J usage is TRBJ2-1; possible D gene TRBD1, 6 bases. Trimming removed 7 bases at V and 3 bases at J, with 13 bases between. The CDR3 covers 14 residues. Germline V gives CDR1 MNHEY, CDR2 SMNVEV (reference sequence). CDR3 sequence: CASNGGQSYNEQFF. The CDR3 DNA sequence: TGTGCCAGCAACGGTGGACAGAGCTACAATGAGCAGTTCTTC.

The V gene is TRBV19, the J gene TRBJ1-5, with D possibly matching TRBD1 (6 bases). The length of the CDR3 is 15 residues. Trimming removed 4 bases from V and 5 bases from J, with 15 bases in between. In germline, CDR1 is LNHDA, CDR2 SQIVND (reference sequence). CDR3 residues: CASSTRTGPDQPQHF. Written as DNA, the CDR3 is TGTGCCAGTAGTACCCGAACAGGGCCGGATCAGCCCCAGCATTTT.

The CDR3 DNA is TGTGCCAGCAGTGGGATTCCGGGACAGCTTAATCAGCCCCAGCATTTT. It specifies CASSGIPGQLNQPQHF. V gene TRBV6-1 combines with J gene TRBJ1-5; 7 bases map to TRBD1. The CDR3 sequence is 16 residues long. The V segment lost 4 bases and the J segment 4 bases; nucleotides outside the gene matches: 10. Germline CDR1 reads MNHNS; CDR2 reads SASEGT.

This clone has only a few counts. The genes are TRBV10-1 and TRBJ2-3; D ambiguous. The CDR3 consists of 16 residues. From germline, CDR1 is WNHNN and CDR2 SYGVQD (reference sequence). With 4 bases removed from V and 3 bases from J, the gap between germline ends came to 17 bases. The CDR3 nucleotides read TGCGCCAGCAGTGTCTCCGAAGCAGGTTATACAGATACGCAGTATTTT. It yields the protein CASSVSEAGYTDTQYF.

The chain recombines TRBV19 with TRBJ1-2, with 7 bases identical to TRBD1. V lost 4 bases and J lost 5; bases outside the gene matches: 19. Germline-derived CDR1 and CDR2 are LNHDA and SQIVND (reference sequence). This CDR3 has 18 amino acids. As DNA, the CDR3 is TGTGCCAGTAGTAGTGAGCGTGGGACAGCGGGCAGCCTGTATGGCTACACCTTC. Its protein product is CASSSERGTAGSLYGYTF.

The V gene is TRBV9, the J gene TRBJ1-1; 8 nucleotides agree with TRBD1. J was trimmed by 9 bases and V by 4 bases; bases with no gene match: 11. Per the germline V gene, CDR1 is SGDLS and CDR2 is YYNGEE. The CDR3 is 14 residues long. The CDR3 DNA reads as TGTGCCAGCAGCAGTACTGACCGGGACAGGAAAGCTTTCTTT. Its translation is CASSSTDRDRKAFF. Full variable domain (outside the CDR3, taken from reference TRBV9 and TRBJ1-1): DSGVTQTPKHLITATGQRVTLRCSPRSGDLSVYWYQQSLDQGLQFLIQYYNGEERAKGNILERFSAQQFPDLHSELNLSSLELGDSALYFCASSSTDRDRKAFFGQGTRLTVV.

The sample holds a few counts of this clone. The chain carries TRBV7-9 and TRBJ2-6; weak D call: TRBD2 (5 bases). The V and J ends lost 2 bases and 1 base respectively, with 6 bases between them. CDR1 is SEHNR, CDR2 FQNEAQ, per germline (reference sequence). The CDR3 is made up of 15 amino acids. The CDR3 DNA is TGTGCCAGCAGCTTACGGGGTTCTGGGGCCAACGTCCTGACTTTC. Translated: CASSLRGSGANVLTF.

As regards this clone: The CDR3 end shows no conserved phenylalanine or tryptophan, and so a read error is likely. In nucleotides, the CDR3 is TGCGCCAGCAGCACGGGACAACATAATTCACCCCTCCACCTT. It is translated as CASSTGQHNSPLHL. The chain recombines TRBV5-1 with TRBJ1-6, with a tentative D call TRBD1 (6 bases). The CDR3 runs 14 residues. CDR1 is SGHRS and CDR2 is YFSETQ in the germline V gene. V shed 4 bases and J shed 5 bases, with 10 bases lying between them.

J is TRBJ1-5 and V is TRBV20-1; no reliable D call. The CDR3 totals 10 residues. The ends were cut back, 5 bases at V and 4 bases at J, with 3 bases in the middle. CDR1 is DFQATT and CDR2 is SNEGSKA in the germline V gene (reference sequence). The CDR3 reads CSAQNQPQHF. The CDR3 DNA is TGCAGTGCTCAGAATCAGCCCCAGCATTTT.